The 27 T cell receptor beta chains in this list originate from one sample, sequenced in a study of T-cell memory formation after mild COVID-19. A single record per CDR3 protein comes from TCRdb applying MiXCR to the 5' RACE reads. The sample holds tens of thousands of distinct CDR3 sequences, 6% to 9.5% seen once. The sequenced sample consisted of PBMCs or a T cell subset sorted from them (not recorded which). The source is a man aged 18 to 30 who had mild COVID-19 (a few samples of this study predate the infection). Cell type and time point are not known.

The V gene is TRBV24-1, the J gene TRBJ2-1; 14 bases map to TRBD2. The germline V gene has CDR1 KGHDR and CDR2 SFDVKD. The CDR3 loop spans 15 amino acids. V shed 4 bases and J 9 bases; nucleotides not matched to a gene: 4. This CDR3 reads CATSDGTSGGSEQFF. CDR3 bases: TGTGCCACCAGTGACGGGACTAGCGGGGGTAGTGAGCAGTTCTTC.

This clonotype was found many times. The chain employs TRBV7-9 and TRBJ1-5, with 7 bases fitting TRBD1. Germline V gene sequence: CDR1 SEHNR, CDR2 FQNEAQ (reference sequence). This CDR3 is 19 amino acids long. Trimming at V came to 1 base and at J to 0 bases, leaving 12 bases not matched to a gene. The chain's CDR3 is CASSLGVGRGRNSNQPQHF. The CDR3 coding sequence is TGTGCCAGCAGCTTAGGGGTGGGCAGGGGGAGAAATAGCAATCAGCCCCAGCATTTT. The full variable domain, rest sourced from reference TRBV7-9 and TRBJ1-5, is DTGVSQNPRHKITKRGQNVTFRCDPISEHNRLYWYRQTLGQGPEFLTYFQNEAQLEKSRLLSDRFSAERPKGSFSTLEIQRTEQGDSAMYLCASSLGVGRGRNSNQPQHFGDGTRLSIL.

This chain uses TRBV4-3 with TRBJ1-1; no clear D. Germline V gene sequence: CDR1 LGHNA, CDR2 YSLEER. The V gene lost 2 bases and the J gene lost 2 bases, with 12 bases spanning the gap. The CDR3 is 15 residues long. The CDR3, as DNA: TGCGCCAGCAGCCAATCCTACCGAGTTAACACTGAAGCTTTCTTT. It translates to CASSQSYRVNTEAFF.

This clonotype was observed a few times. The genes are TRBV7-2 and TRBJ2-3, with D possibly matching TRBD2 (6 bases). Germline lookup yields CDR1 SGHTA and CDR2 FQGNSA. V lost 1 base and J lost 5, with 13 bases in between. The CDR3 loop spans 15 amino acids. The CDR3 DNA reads TGTGCCAGCAGCTTAGAAGTTGCGGGGCAAGATACGCAGTATTTT. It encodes CASSLEVAGQDTQYF.

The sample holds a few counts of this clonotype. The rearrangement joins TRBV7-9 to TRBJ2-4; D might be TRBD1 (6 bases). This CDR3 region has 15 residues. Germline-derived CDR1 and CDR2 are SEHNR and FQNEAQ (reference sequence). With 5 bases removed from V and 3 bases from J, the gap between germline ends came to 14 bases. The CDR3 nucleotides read TGTGCCAGCAGCCTTGCTGGGGGACACAAAAACATTCAGTACTTC. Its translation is CASSLAGGHKNIQYF. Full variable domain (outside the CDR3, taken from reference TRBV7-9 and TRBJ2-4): DTGVSQNPRHKITKRGQNVTFRCDPISEHNRLYWYRQTLGQGPEFLTYFQNEAQLEKSRLLSDRFSAERPKGSFSTLEIQRTEQGDSAMYLCASSLAGGHKNIQYFGAGTRLSVL.

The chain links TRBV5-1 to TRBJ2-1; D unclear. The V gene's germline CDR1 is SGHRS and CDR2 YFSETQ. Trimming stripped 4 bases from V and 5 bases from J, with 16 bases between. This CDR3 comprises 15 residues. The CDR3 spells CASSPPSQGHNEQFF. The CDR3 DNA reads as TGCGCCAGCAGCCCTCCCAGTCAAGGACACAATGAGCAGTTCTTC. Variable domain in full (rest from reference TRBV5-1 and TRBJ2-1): KAGVTQTPRYLIKTRGQQVTLSCSPISGHRSVSWYQQTPGQGLQFLFEYFSETQRNKGNFPGRFSGRQFSNSRSEMNVSTLELGDSALYLCASSPPSQGHNEQFFGPGTRLTVL.

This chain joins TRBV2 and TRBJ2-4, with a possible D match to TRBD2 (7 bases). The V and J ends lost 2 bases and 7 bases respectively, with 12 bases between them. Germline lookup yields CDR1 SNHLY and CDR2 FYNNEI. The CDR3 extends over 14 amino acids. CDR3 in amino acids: CASSETGRGNIQYF. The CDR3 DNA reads TGTGCCAGCAGTGAAACAGGGAGGGGGAACATTCAGTACTTC.

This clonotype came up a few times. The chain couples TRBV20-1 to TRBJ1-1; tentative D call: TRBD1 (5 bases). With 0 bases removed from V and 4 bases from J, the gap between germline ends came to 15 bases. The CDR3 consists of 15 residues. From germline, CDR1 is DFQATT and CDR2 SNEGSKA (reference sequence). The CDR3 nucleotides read TGCAGTGCTAGAGATCCTGGGACCGCAGGCACTGAAGCTTTCTTT. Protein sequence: CSARDPGTAGTEAFF.

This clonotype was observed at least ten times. CDR3 nucleotide sequence: TGTGCCAGCAGTTTGAGGCGGGGGTACACAGATACGCAGTATTTT. Translation gives CASSLRRGYTDTQYF. The rearrangement links TRBV12-3 or TRBV12-4 to TRBJ2-3; TRBD2 agrees at 7 bases. The V segment lost 3 bases and the J segment 2 bases; nucleotides outside the gene matches: 5. The CDR3 has 15 amino acids.

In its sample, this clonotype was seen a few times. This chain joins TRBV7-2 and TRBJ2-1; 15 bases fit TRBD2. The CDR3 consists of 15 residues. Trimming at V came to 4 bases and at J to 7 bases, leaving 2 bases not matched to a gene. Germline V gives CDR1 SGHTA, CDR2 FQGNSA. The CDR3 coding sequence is TGTGCCAGCAGCTGGGGACTAGCGGGGGGAAATGAGCAGTTCTTC. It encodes CASSWGLAGGNEQFF.

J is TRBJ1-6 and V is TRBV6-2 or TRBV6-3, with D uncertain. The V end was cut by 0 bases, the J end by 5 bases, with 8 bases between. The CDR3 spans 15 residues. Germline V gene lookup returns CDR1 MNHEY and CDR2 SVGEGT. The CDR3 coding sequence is TGTGCCAGCAGTTACTCGAAGTCTAATAATTCACCCCTCCACTTT. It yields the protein CASSYSKSNNSPLHF.

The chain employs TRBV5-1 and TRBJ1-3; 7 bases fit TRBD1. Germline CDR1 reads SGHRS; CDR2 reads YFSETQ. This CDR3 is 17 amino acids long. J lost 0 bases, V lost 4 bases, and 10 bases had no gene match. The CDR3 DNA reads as TGCGCCAGCAGCGCTCCTGGGACAGCAAACTCTGGAAACACCATATATTTT. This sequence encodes CASSAPGTANSGNTIYF.

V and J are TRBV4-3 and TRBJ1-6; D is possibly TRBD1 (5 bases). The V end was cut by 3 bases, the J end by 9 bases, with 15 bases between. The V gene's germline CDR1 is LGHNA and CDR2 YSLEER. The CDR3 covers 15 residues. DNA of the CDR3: TGCGCCAGCAGCCAGTCTCTCAGGGAGGGTTCACCCCTCCACTTT. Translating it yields CASSQSLREGSPLHF.

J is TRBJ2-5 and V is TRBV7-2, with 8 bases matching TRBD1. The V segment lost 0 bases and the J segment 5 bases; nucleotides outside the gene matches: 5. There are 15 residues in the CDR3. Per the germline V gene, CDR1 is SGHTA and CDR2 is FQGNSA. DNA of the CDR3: TGTGCCAGCAGCTTAGCATCAGGGGGCGCCGAGACCCAGTACTTC. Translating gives CASSLASGGAETQYF.

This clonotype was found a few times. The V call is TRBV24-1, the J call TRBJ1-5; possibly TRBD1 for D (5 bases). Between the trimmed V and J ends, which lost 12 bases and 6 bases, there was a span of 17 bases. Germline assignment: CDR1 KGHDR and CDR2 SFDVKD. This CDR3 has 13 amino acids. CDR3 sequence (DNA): TGTGCCGCAAACCGGGGCGGGGGTCAGCCCCAGCATTTT. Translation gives CAANRGGGQPQHF.

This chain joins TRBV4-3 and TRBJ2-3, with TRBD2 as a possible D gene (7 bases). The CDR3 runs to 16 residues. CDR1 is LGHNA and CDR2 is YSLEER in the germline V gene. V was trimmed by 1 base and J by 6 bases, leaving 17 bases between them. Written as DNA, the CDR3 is TGCGCCAGCAGCCAAGGAGGGGGAGGGAATGGGGATACGCAGTATTTT. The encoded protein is CASSQGGGGNGDTQYF.

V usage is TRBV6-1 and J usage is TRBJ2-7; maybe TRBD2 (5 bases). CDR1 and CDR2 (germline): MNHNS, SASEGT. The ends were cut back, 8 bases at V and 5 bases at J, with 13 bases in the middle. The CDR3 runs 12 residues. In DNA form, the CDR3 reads TGTGCCAGCGGAGGATTGGCCGACGAGCAGTACGTC. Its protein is CASGGLADEQYV.

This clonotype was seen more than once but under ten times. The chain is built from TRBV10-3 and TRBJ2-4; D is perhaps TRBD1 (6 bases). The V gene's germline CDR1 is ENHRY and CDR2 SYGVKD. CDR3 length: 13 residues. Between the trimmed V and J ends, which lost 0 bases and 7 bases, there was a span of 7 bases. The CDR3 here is CAISESQGNIQYF. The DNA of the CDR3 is TGTGCCATCAGTGAGTCACAGGGCAACATTCAGTACTTC.

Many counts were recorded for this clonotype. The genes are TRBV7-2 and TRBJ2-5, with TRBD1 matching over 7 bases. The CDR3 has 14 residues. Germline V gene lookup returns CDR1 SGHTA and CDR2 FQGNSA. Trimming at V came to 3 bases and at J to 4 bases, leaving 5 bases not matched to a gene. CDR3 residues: CASSFQQGRETQYF. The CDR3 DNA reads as TGTGCCAGCAGCTTTCAACAGGGGAGAGAGACCCAGTACTTC. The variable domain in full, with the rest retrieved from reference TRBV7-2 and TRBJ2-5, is GAGVSQSPSNKVTEKGKDVELRCDPISGHTALYWYRQSLGQGLEFLIYFQGNSAPDKSGLPSDRFSAERTGGSVSTLTIQRTQQEDSAVYLCASSFQQGRETQYFGPGTRLLVL.

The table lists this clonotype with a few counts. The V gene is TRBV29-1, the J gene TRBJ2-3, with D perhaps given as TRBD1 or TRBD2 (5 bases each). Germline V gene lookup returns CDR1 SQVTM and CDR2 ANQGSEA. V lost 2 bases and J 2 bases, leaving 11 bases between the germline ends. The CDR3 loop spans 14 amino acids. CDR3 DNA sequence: TGCAGCGTTGAATTCGGGGCCGCCACAGATACGCAGTATTTT. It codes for CSVEFGAATDTQYF.

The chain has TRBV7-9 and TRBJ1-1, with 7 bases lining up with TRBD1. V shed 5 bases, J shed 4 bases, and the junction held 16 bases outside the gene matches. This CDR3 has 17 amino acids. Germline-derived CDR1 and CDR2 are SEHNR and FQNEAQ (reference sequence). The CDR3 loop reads CASSRHGGQGEITEAFF. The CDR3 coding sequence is TGTGCCAGCAGCCGCCACGGCGGGCAGGGGGAAATCACTGAAGCTTTCTTT.

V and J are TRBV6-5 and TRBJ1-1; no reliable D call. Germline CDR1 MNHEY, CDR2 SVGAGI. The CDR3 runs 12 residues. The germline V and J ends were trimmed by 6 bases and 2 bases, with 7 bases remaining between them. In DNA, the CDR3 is TGTGCCAGCAGCCGTGGTAACACTGAAGCTTTCTTT. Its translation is CASSRGNTEAFF.

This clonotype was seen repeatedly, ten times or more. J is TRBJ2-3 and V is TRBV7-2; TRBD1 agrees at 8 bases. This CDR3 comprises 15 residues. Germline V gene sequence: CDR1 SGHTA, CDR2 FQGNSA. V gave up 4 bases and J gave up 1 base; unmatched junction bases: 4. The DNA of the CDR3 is TGTGCCAGCAGCTCCCAGGGGGCCGGCACAGATACGCAGTATTTT. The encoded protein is CASSSQGAGTDTQYF.

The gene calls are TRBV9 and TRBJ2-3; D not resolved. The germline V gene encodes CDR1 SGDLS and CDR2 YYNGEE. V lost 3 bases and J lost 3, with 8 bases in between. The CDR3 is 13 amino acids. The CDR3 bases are TGTGCCAGCAGCGCCGCACGTACAGATACGCAGTATTTT. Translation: CASSAARTDTQYF. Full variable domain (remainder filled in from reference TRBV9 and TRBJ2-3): DSGVTQTPKHLITATGQRVTLRCSPRSGDLSVYWYQQSLDQGLQFLIQYYNGEERAKGNILERFSAQQFPDLHSELNLSSLELGDSALYFCASSAARTDTQYFGPGTRLTVL.

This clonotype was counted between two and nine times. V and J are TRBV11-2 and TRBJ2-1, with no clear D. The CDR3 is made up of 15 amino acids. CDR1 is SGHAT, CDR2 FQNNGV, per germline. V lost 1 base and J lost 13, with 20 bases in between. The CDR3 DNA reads TGTGCCAGCAGCTTAGTCGGTGGTCTCCCCCGAACCCAGTTCTTC. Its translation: CASSLVGGLPRTQFF.

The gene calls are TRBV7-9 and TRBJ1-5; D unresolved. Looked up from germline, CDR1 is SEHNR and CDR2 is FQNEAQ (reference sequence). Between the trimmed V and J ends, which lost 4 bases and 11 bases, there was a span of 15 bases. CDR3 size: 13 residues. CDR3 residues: CASSSGWELAQHF. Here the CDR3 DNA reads TGTGCCAGCAGCTCGGGGTGGGAGTTGGCCCAGCATTTT.

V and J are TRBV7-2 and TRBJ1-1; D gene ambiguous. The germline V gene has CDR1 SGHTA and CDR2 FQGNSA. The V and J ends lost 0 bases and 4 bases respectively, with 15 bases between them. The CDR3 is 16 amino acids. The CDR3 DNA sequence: TGTGCCAGCAGCTTAGCGCTCGGGTGGGTGGTCACTGAAGCTTTCTTT. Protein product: CASSLALGWVVTEAFF.